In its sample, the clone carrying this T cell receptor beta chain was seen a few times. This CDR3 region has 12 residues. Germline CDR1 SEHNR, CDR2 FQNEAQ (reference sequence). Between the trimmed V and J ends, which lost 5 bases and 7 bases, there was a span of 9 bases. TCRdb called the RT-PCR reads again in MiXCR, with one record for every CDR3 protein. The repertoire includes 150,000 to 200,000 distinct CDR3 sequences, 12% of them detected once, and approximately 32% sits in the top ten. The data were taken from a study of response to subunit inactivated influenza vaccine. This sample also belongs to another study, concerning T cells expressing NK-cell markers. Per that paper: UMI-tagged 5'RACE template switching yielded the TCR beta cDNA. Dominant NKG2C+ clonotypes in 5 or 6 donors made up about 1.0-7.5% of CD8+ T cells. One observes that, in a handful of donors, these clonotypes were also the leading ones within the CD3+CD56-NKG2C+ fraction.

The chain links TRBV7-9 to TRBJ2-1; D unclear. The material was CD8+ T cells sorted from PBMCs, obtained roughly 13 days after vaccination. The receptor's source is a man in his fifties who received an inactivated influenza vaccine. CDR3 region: CASSLGQNEQFF. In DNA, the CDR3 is TGTGCCAGCAGCCTCGGTCAGAATGAGCAGTTCTTC.